This entry lists 18 T cell receptor beta chains sequenced from one sample in a study of blood T cell repertoires in COVID-19. Profiling relied on immunoSEQ multiplex PCR, and the TCRdb table lists in-frame clones only, not all of them. In the table there are approximately 210,000 clones, 83% of which are singletons. Material for sequencing was peripheral blood. These TCRs come from an older woman with active or convalescent COVID-19.

The chain combines TRBV28 with TRBJ1-6; 10 bases align to TRBD1. The germline gives CDR1 MDHEN, CDR2 SYDVKM. With V trimmed by 8 bases and J by 8 bases, 0 bases remained unmatched. CDR3 size: 12 residues. Written as DNA, the CDR3 is TGTGCCAGCGGGACAGGGGATTCACCCCTCCACTTT. Amino acids: CASGTGDSPLHF.

J is TRBJ2-5 and V is TRBV12-3 or TRBV12-4; 7 nucleotides align to TRBD2. Losses at the gene ends were 2 bases for V and 5 bases for J; bases not matched to a gene: 2. The CDR3 contains 13 residues. CDR3 protein: CASSLRSGETQYF. For the CDR3, the DNA is TGTGCCAGCAGTTTACGTAGCGGGGAGACCCAGTACTTC.

The rearrangement links TRBV6-1 to TRBJ1-6; the D gene is possibly TRBD1 (5 bases). The CDR3 has 15 residues. Germline CDR1 MNHNS, CDR2 SASEGT. V was clipped by 1 base and J by 7 bases, with 11 bases between them. The CDR3 DNA reads as TGTGCCAGCAGTGAAGTCTGGGCAGGGAATTCACCCCTCCACTTT. This gives the protein CASSEVWAGNSPLHF.

The chain joins TRBV7-2 to TRBJ2-2; a weak D match, TRBD1 (6 bases). The germline V gene encodes CDR1 SGHTA and CDR2 FQGNSA. V gave up 5 bases and J gave up 8 bases, with 9 bases separating them. CDR3 size: 12 residues. The CDR3 reads CASSRTVGELFF. CDR3 nucleotides: TGTGCCAGCAGCCGGACAGTGGGGGAGCTGTTTTTT.

The chain recombines TRBV5-6 with TRBJ1-4, with TRBD1 identical over 7 bases. Trimming at V came to 3 bases and at J to 4 bases, leaving 3 bases not matched to a gene. Germline V gene lookup returns CDR1 SGHDT and CDR2 YYEEEE. CDR3 length: 14 residues. This CDR3 reads CASSSTGFNEKLFF. Written as DNA, the CDR3 is TGTGCCAGCAGCTCGACAGGGTTTAATGAAAAACTGTTTTTT.

The V and J genes are TRBV7-6 and TRBJ2-7, with 10 bases identical to TRBD1. CDR1 and CDR2 (germline): SGHVS, FNYEAQ. This CDR3 region has 14 residues. The J segment lost 3 bases and the V segment lost 5 bases, leaving 4 bases of the junction unmatched. CDR3 amino acids: CASSGGQGYYEQYF. For the CDR3, the DNA is TGTGCCAGCAGCGGGGGACAGGGGTACTACGAGCAGTACTTC.

A word on this clone: This sample also contains other DNA sequences that code for the same CDR3. The DNA of the CDR3 is TGCGCCAGCAGCTTGAGAGGGACTGAAGCTTTCTTT. It translates to CASSLRGTEAFF. The chain combines TRBV5-1 with TRBJ1-1; D uncertain. Between the trimmed V and J ends, which lost 1 base and 5 bases, there was a span of 6 bases. CDR1 and CDR2 (germline): SGHRS, YFSETQ. This CDR3 region has 12 residues.

This rearrangement joins TRBV25-1 to TRBJ1-4, with 8 bases that match TRBD1. Germline assignment: CDR1 MGHDK and CDR2 SYGVNS. Trimming at V came to 1 base and at J to 7 bases, leaving 5 bases not matched to a gene. This CDR3 is built from 15 residues. The CDR3 DNA sequence: TGTGCCAGCAGTGAATCTGGACAGGGTTCTGAAAAACTGTTTTTT. This gives the protein CASSESGQGSEKLFF.

This sequence joins TRBV6-5 and TRBJ2-7, with a weak D call TRBD1 (6 bases). The V gene lost 5 bases and the J gene lost 2 bases, with 10 bases spanning the gap. Germline CDR1 MNHEY, CDR2 SVGAGI. The CDR3 consists of 13 residues. The CDR3 sequence: CASSKGQPYEQYF. The CDR3, as DNA: TGTGCCAGCAGTAAGGGACAACCCTACGAGCAGTACTTC.

This sequence joins TRBV19 and TRBJ2-1; TRBD1 agrees at 11 bases. The CDR3 spans 16 residues. Germline-derived CDR1 and CDR2 are LNHDA and SQIVND (reference sequence). Trimming removed 0 bases from V and 4 bases from J; junction bases left unmatched: 2. The CDR3 spells CASSIEGTGGYNEQFF. The CDR3 DNA reads TGTGCCAGTAGTATAGAGGGGACAGGGGGTTACAATGAGCAGTTCTTC.

The V call is TRBV5-1, the J call TRBJ2-3; 7 bases align to TRBD1. Trimming at V came to 5 bases and at J to 2 bases, leaving 5 bases not matched to a gene. CDR1 SGHRS and CDR2 YFSETQ come from the germline V gene. The CDR3 length is 14 residues. CDR3 loop: CASRGTASTDTQYF. The CDR3 DNA sequence: TGCGCCAGCAGGGGGACAGCATCCACAGATACGCAGTATTTT.

The chain joins TRBV7-2 to TRBJ1-3; D gene unclear. With 4 bases removed from V and 9 bases from J, the gap between germline ends came to 19 bases. The CDR3 totals 15 residues. The germline gives CDR1 SGHTA, CDR2 FQGNSA. The CDR3: CASSSPSLGAGTIYF. CDR3 nucleotide sequence: TGTGCCAGCAGCTCCCCCAGCCTAGGCGCTGGCACCATATATTTT.

The chain joins TRBV18 to TRBJ1-1; D uncertain. This CDR3 spans 15 amino acids. V lost 5 bases and J 0 bases, leaving 13 bases between the germline ends. CDR1 is KGHSH and CDR2 is LQKENI in the germline V gene. DNA of the CDR3: TGTGCCAGCTCATTCCTCGGGAGTTTGAACACTGAAGCTTTCTTT. It specifies CASSFLGSLNTEAFF.

The V gene is TRBV9, the J gene TRBJ2-3, with D possibly TRBD1 on 5 matching bases. Per germline, CDR1 SGDLS and CDR2 YYNGEE. The length of the CDR3 is 14 residues. V was trimmed by 2 bases and J by 1 base, leaving 8 bases between them. In nucleotides, the CDR3 is TGTGCCAGCAGCGTCCTAGGGGGCACAGATACGCAGTATTTT. Its protein product is CASSVLGGTDTQYF.

This rearrangement joins TRBV18 to TRBJ1-2; D call uncertain. This CDR3 is 15 amino acids long. The germline V and J ends were trimmed by 0 bases and 0 bases, with 8 bases remaining between them. Germline lookup yields CDR1 KGHSH and CDR2 LQKENI. CDR3 sequence reads: CASSPPSGTNYGYTF. The CDR3, as DNA: TGTGCCAGCTCACCACCCTCGGGAACTAACTATGGCTACACCTTC.

This sequence joins TRBV27 and TRBJ2-5, with 9 nucleotides matching TRBD1. This CDR3 region has 15 residues. Germline trimming cut 2 bases from V and 1 base from J; bases unmatched to any gene: 2. CDR1 is MNHEY, CDR2 SMNVEV, per germline (reference sequence). The CDR3 region has the DNA TGTGCCAGCAGTTTAGGGACAGGGATCCAAGAGACCCAGTACTTC. Protein sequence: CASSLGTGIQETQYF.

The gene calls are TRBV5-1 and TRBJ2-1, with D maybe TRBD2 (5 bases). This CDR3 has 14 residues. V was clipped by 1 base and J by 5 bases, with 10 bases between them. CDR1 and CDR2 from the germline V gene are SGHRS and YFSETQ. CDR3 sequence reads: CASSLQRPNNEQFF. The CDR3 DNA reads as TGCGCCAGCAGCTTGCAGCGGCCCAACAATGAGCAGTTCTTC.

This clone was detected only once. The rearrangement links TRBV19 to TRBJ1-5, with no clear D. Germline CDR1 LNHDA, CDR2 SQIVND (reference sequence). CDR3 length equals 13 residues. Between the trimmed V and J ends, which lost 5 bases and 6 bases, there was a span of 11 bases. In nucleotides, the CDR3 is TGTGCCAGTAGTCAAAGGTCGGGTCAGCCCCAGCATTTT. This encodes CASSQRSGQPQHF.